These 11 T cell receptor beta chains were all obtained from the same sample, sequenced in a study of T cells in Graves' hyperthyroidism and ophthalmopathy. The CDR3 regions of TCR beta were amplified from RNA transcripts. The TCR CDR3 was amplified in a first-round RT-PCR using the HTBI primer set. TCRdb itself ran the multiplex PCR reads through MiXCR, one entry per CDR3 protein. The repertoire holds around 500,000 distinct CDR3 sequences, 14% seen once, with approximately 15% in the top ten. Sequenced: blood. The receptors shown here come from a woman in her thirties or forties with Graves' hyperthyroidism.

This clonotype was detected ten times or more. V usage is TRBV12-3 or TRBV12-4 and J usage is TRBJ2-7; D is ambiguous. V was clipped by 1 base and J by 5 bases, with 3 bases between them. There are 11 residues in the CDR3. CDR3: CASSLGNEQYF. CDR3 DNA sequence: TGTGCCAGCAGTTTAGGAAACGAGCAGTACTTC.

This clonotype was detected many times. The chain couples TRBV28 to TRBJ2-7; D unclear. Looked up from germline, CDR1 is MDHEN and CDR2 is SYDVKM. The CDR3 spans 12 residues. The V gene lost 6 bases and the J gene lost 2 bases, with 8 bases spanning the gap. CDR3 nucleotides: TGTGCCAGCAGCCGAAGGCCCTACGAGCAGTACTTC. It codes for CASSRRPYEQYF.

The chain combines TRBV2 with TRBJ2-5, with TRBD2 identical over 14 bases. Matching the DNA end better, TRBJ2-1 makes the J call doubtful. CDR1 is SNHLY, CDR2 FYNNEI, per germline. The CDR3 runs to 13 residues. DNA for the CDR3: TGTGCCAGCAGTGGACTAGCGGGAGGGATCCAGTTCTTC. It translates to CASSGLAGGIQFF.

The table lists this clonotype with many counts. The genes are TRBV6-2 or TRBV6-3 and TRBJ2-7, with D maybe TRBD2 (5 bases). In germline, CDR1 is MNHEY, CDR2 SVGEGT. The CDR3 is 16 amino acids. V was cut by 4 bases and J by 0 bases, with 16 bases left in between. The CDR3 DNA reads as TGTGCCAGCAGTTCCCCCGGAGCGGAAAGCTCCTACGAGCAGTACTTC. Translated, it gives CASSSPGAESSYEQYF.

The chain joins TRBV5-6 to TRBJ2-7; 10 bases line up with TRBD1. Losses at the gene ends were 0 bases for V and 9 bases for J; bases not matched to a gene: 6. The V gene's germline CDR1 is SGHDT and CDR2 YYEEEE. The CDR3 has 14 amino acids. CDR3 amino acids: CASSLGQGARGQYF. Written as DNA, the CDR3 is TGTGCCAGCAGCTTGGGACAGGGGGCTAGAGGGCAGTACTTC.

The rearrangement links TRBV12-3 or TRBV12-4 to TRBJ2-2; possible D gene TRBD1, 6 bases. This CDR3 region has 15 residues. Trimming removed 5 bases from V and 1 base from J, with 11 bases in between. CDR3: CASSMRTENTGELFF. In DNA form, the CDR3 reads TGTGCCAGCAGTATGAGGACAGAGAACACCGGGGAGCTGTTTTTT.

There are many counts of this clonotype. The V gene is TRBV30, the J gene TRBJ2-7; D not certain. Trimming left V 3 bases short and J 2 bases short, with 8 bases between. This CDR3 comprises 12 residues. Germline CDR1 reads GTSNPN; CDR2 reads SVGIG (reference sequence). CDR3 sequence reads: CAWRSSAYEQYF. CDR3 in DNA: TGTGCCTGGAGATCCTCGGCCTACGAGCAGTACTTC.

This clonotype was counted at least ten times. J is TRBJ2-1 and V is TRBV11-3; 7 bases align to TRBD2. This CDR3 has 14 residues. The junction had 10 bases not matched to a gene; V was cut back by 5 bases and J by 9 bases. Germline CDR1 is SGHNT and CDR2 is YENEEA. The CDR3, as DNA: TGTGCCAGCAGCCCCACCGGACCGGGGGGTGAGCAGTTCTTC. Translating it yields CASSPTGPGGEQFF.

This clonotype showed up many times. The chain uses TRBV30 and TRBJ2-1; 10 nucleotides agree with TRBD1. The junction had 6 bases not matched to a gene; V was cut back by 4 bases and J by 3 bases. The CDR3 extends over 15 amino acids. Germline values: CDR1 GTSNPN, CDR2 SVGIG (reference sequence). CDR3 amino acids: CAWKLRDRGYNEQFF. The CDR3 DNA sequence: TGTGCCTGGAAACTTAGGGACAGGGGCTACAATGAGCAGTTCTTC.

V and J are TRBV12-3 or TRBV12-4 and TRBJ2-5; 9 bases line up with TRBD2. This CDR3 comprises 16 residues. V lost 2 bases, J lost 2 bases, and 6 bases stayed unmatched. The CDR3 nucleotides read TGTGCCAGCAGTTTAATTCCCCTAGCGGGACAAGAGACCCAGTACTTC. Translating it yields CASSLIPLAGQETQYF.

The chain recombines TRBV6-1 with TRBJ2-4; D gene ambiguous. V was pared by 1 base and J by 6 bases, with 7 bases between. There are 13 residues in the CDR3. CDR1 is MNHNS, CDR2 SASEGT, per germline. Here the CDR3 reads CASSEGRGNIQYF. The CDR3 DNA reads as TGTGCCAGCAGTGAAGGGAGAGGAAACATTCAGTACTTC.